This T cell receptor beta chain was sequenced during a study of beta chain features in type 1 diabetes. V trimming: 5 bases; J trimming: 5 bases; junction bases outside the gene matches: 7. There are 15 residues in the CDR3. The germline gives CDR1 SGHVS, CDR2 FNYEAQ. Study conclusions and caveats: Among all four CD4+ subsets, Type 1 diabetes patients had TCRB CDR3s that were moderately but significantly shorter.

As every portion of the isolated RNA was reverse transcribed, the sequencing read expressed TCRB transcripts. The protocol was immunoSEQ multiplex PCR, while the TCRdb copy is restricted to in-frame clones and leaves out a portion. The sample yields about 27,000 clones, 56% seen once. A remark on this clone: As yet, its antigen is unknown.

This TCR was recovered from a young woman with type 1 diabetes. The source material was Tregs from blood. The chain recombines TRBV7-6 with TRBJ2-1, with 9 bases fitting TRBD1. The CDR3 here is CASSPPGQGNNEQFF. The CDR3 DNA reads TGTGCCAGCAGCCCCCCGGGACAGGGTAACAATGAGCAGTTCTTC.